This TCR beta chain is drawn from a study of OX40 agonist ivuxolimab in advanced cancers. Background on the study: The patients got ivuxolimab, which is an agonistic anti-OX40 (CD134) antibody.

Details on this clone: Its antigen is undetermined.

Autoimmune disease history or systemic immunosuppression excluded patients. Study-wide results and limits: Researchers did not determine the expanded peripheral T cells' antigen specificity.

Assay used: immunoSEQ multiplex PCR; TCRdb lists only in-frame clones, some missing. The profile shows more than 80,000 clones, 75% to 95% of them singletons. Here the sequenced sample was CD4+ or CD8+ T cells sorted from blood, taken in a trial of the OX40 agonist ivuxolimab. The source of this sequence is an adult with an advanced solid tumor such as melanoma, head and neck, liver or kidney cancer.

In nucleotides, the CDR3 is TGTGCCAGCAGCTTGCCGGGACAGGGGGCTAACACTGAAGCTTTCTTT. Amino acid sequence: CASSLPGQGANTEAFF. The chain joins TRBV5-5 to TRBJ1-1; 12 positions agree with TRBD1. Germline trimming cut 1 base from V and 2 bases from J; bases unmatched to any gene: 3. CDR3 length equals 16 residues. CDR1 SGHKS and CDR2 YYEKEE come from the germline V gene (reference sequence).